Shown below are 4 T cell receptor beta chains from a single sample sequenced in a study of blood T cells in healthy people across ages. Primers used in a second PCR of roughly 6 to 11 cycles were a sample-barcoded 5' primer and a J-beta primer mix. TCRdb reanalysed the 5' RACE reads using MiXCR and keeps one entry per CDR3 protein. The profile shows about 840,000 distinct CDR3 sequences, about 27% of them singletons. These data were likewise used in another study, on T cells of mothers and their children.

Sequenced material: blood. The receptors derive from a woman aged 40 to 50 in good health.

Concerning this clonotype itself: This sequence may be a read error, since a much larger clone differs from it by one base. The chain uses TRBV12-3 or TRBV12-4 and TRBJ2-3, with 10 positions matching TRBD1. The J segment lost 5 bases and the V segment lost 6 bases, leaving 11 bases of the junction unmatched. There are 16 residues in the CDR3. The CDR3 protein is CASRLTGGVFRDTQYF. CDR3 bases: TGTGCCAGCAGACTGACAGGGGGCGTCTTCAGAGATACGCAGTATTTT.

The gene calls are TRBV12-3 or TRBV12-4 and TRBJ2-1, with 7 bases matching TRBD2. CDR3 size: 17 residues. Germline trimming cut 1 base from V and 5 bases from J; bases unmatched to any gene: 11. Here the CDR3 reads CASSLVGGVAGNNEQFF. In DNA, the CDR3 is TGTGCCAGCAGTTTAGTGGGGGGGGTAGCGGGCAACAATGAGCAGTTCTTC.

The chain employs TRBV28 and TRBJ1-3; no clear D gene. The V end was cut by 5 bases, the J end by 4 bases, with 6 bases between. Germline V gene lookup returns CDR1 MDHEN and CDR2 SYDVKM. The CDR3 consists of 12 residues. The CDR3: CASSLLGNTIYF. The CDR3 DNA is TGTGCCAGCAGTCTGTTAGGAAACACCATATATTTT.

This clonotype has a count of ten or more. V is TRBV6-1 and J is TRBJ2-7; D is uncertain. Germline V lookup: CDR1 MNHNS, CDR2 SASEGT. The ends were cut back, 2 bases at V and 1 base at J, with 3 bases in the middle. The CDR3 covers 12 residues. The CDR3: CASSEISYEQYF. The CDR3 DNA reads as TGTGCCAGCAGTGAAATTTCCTACGAGCAGTACTTC.